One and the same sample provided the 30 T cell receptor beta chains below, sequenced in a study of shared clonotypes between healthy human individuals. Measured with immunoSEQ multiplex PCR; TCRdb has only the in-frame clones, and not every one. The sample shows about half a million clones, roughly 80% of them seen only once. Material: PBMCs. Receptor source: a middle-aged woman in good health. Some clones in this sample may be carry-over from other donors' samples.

CDR3 loop: CASSSNRGGYEQYF. The CDR3 coding sequence is TGTGCCAGTAGTTCCAACAGGGGGGGCTACGAGCAGTACTTC. The chain employs TRBV19 and TRBJ2-7; D possibly corresponds to TRBD1 (8 bases). V was trimmed by 5 bases and J by 3 bases, leaving 14 bases between them. CDR3 length: 14 amino acids. Germline V gene data show CDR1 as LNHDA and CDR2 as SQIVND (reference sequence).

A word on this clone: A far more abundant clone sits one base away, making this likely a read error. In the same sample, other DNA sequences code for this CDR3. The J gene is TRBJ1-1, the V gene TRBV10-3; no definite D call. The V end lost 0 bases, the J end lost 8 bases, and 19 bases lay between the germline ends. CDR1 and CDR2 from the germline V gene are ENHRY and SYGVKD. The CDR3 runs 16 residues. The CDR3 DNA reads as TGTGCCATCAGTGAGTCTCGGGGTATAGGTTCGGCCGAAGCTTTCTTT. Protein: CAISESRGIGSAEAFF.

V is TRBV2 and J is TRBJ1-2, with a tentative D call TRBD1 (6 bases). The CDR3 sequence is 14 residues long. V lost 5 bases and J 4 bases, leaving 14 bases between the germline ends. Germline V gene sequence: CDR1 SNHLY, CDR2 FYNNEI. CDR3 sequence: CASSLDRRGYGYTF. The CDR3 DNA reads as TGTGCCAGCAGTCTCGACAGGCGGGGCTATGGCTACACCTTC.

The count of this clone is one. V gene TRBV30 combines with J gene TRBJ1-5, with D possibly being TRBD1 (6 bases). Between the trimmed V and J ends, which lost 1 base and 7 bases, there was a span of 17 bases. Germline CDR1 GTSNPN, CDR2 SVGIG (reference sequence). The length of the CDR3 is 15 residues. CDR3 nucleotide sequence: TGTGCCTGGAGTGGTCGTAGGCAGGGGAGGCAGCCCCAGCATTTT. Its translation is CAWSGRRQGRQPQHF.

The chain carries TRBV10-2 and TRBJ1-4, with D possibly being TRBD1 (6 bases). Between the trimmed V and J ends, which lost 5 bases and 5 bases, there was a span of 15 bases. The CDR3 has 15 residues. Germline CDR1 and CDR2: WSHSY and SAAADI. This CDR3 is CASSPAGGRNEKLFF. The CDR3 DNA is TGCGCCAGCAGTCCCGCCGGGGGCAGGAATGAAAAACTGTTTTTT.

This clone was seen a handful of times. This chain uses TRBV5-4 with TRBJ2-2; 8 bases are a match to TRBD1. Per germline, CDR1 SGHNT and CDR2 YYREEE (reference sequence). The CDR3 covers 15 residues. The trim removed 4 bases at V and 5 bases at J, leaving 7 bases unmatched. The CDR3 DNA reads TGTGCCAGCAGCCTGGGACAGGAAGAGACCGGGGAGCTGTTTTTT. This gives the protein CASSLGQEETGELFF. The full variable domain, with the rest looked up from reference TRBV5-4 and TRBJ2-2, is ETGVTQSPTHLIKTRGQQVTLRCSSQSGHNTVSWYQQALGQGPQFIFQYYREEENGRGNFPPRFSGLQFPNYSSELNVNALELDDSALYLCASSLGQEETGELFFGEGSRLTVL.

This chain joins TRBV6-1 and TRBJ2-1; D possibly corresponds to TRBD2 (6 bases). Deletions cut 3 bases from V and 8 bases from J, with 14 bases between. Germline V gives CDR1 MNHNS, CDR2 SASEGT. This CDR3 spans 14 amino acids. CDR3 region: CASSEARERDEQFF. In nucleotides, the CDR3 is TGTGCCAGCAGTGAGGCCCGGGAGCGGGATGAGCAGTTCTTC.

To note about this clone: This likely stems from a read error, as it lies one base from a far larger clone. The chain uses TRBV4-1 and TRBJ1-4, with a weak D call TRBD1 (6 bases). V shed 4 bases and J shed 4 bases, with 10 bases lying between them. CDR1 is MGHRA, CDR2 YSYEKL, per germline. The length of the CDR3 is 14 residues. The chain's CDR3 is CASSLGGGNEKLFF. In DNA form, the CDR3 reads TGCGCCAGCAGCCTCGGAGGGGGTAATGAAAAACTGTTTTTT.

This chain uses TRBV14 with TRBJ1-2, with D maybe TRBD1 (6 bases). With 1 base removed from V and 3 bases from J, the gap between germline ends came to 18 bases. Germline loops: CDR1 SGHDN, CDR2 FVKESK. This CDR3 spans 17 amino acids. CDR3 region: CASSQGPIGGVDYGYTF. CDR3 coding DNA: TGTGCCAGCAGCCAAGGGCCAATTGGGGGCGTGGACTATGGCTACACCTTC.

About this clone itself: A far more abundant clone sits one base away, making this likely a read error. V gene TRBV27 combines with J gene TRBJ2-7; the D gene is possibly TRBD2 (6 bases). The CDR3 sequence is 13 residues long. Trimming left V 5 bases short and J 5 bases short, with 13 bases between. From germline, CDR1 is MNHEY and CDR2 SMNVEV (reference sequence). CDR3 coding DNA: TGTGCCAGCAGTCTTACCGGGACTGACGAGCAGTACTTC. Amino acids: CASSLTGTDEQYF.

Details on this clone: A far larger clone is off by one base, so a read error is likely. CDR3 bases: TGTGCCAGCAGCGCCAATAATCAGCCCCATCATTTT. Protein product: CASSANNQPHHF. The J gene is TRBJ1-5, the V gene TRBV13; D is uncertain. The CDR3 extends over 12 amino acids. The germline V gene encodes CDR1 PRHDT and CDR2 FYEKMQ (reference sequence).

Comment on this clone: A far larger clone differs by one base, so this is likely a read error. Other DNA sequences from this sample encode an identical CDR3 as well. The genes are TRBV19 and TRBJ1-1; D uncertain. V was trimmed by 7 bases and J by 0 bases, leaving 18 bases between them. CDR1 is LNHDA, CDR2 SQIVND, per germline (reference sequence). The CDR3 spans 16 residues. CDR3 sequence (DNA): TGTGCCAGTACCCACGGTGCCTTAGGTGTGAACACTGAAGCTTTCTTT. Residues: CASTHGALGVNTEAFF.

The CDR3 DNA is TGTGCCAGCAGCTTAGGCCTCGCTGGAAACACCATATATTTT. Its protein is CASSLGLAGNTIYF. This chain joins TRBV7-2 and TRBJ1-3, with D unclear. V gave up 1 base and J gave up 2 bases, with 6 bases separating them. CDR1 and CDR2 from the germline V gene are SGHTA and FQGNSA. This CDR3 contains 14 residues.

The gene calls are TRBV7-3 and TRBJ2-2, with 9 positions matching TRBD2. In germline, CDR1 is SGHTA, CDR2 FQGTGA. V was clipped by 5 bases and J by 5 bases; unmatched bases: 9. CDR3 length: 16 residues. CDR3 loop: CASSPISSGETGELFF. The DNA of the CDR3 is TGTGCCAGCAGCCCCATCTCTAGCGGGGAGACCGGGGAGCTGTTTTTT.

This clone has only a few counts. This CDR3 reads CASSLKGPFNYGYTF. The CDR3 DNA sequence: TGTGCCAGCAGTTTAAAGGGACCTTTTAACTATGGCTACACCTTC. The V gene is TRBV28, the J gene TRBJ1-2; tentatively, D is TRBD1 (5 bases). Per germline, CDR1 MDHEN and CDR2 SYDVKM. There are 15 residues in the CDR3. V lost 2 bases and J lost 1, with 11 bases in between.

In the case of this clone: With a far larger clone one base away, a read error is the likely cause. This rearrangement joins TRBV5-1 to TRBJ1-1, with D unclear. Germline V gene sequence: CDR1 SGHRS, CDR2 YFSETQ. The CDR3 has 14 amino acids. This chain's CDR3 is CASSLGPTNTEALF. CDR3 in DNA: TGCGCCAGCAGCTTGGGACCTACGAACACTGAAGCTCTCTTT.

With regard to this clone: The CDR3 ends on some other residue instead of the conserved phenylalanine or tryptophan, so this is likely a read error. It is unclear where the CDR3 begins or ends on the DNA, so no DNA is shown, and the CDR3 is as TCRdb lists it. The CDR3 is CASIQGRGWNTEALL. This chain links TRBV10-3 with TRBJ1-1; TRBD1 is taken as the D call from the table, unchecked against the DNA. The CDR3 region is 15 residues in length, termini included. The germline V gene encodes CDR1 ENHRY and CDR2 SYGVKD.

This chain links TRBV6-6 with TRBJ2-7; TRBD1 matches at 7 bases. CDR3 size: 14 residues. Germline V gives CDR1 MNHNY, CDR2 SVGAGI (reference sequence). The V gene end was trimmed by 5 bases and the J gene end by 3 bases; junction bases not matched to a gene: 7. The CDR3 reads CASSRDSSIYEQYF. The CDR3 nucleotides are TGTGCCAGCAGTCGGGACAGCTCTATCTACGAGCAGTACTTC.

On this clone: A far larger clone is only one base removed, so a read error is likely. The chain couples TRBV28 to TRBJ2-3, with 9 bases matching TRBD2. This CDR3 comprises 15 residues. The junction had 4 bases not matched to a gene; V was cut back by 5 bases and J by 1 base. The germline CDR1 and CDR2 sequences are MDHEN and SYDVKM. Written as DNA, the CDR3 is TGTGCCAGCAGTGGGGCGGGAGGGGGCACAGATACGCAGTATTTT. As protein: CASSGAGGGTDTQYF.

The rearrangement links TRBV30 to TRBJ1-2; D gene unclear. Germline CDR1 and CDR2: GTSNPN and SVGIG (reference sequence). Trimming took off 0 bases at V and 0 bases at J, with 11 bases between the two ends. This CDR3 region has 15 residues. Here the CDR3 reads CAWSVPYLANYGYTF. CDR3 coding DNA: TGTGCCTGGAGTGTCCCCTACTTAGCTAACTATGGCTACACCTTC.

The CDR3 DNA follows: TGTGCCAGCAGCCTCGGGTGGACAGGGCCTGAGCAGTACTTC. Its protein product is CASSLGWTGPEQYF. The rearrangement uses TRBV4-2 and TRBJ2-7; TRBD1 matches 8 bases. Trimming cost V 4 bases and J 7 bases; bases outside gene matches: 9. The germline V gene has CDR1 LGHNA and CDR2 YNFKEQ. The CDR3 loop spans 14 amino acids.

CDR3 DNA: TGTGCCAGCAGCTTGTCTGCCAGGTCGGTCTCCTACGAGCAGTACTTC. Translating gives CASSLSARSVSYEQYF. The chain carries TRBV5-5 and TRBJ2-7; D uncertain. The CDR3 spans 16 residues. Trimming left V 1 base short and J 0 bases short, with 14 bases between. Germline assignment: CDR1 SGHKS and CDR2 YYEKEE (reference sequence).

CDR3 in amino acids: CASSLGVAGVVETQYF. The CDR3, as DNA: TGTGCCAGCAGCTTAGGGGTAGCGGGAGTGGTAGAGACCCAGTACTTC. The chain recombines TRBV7-3 with TRBJ2-5; 9 nucleotides align to TRBD2. The trim removed 2 bases at V and 4 bases at J, leaving 8 bases unmatched. Per the germline V gene, CDR1 is SGHTA and CDR2 is FQGTGA. The CDR3 is made up of 16 amino acids.

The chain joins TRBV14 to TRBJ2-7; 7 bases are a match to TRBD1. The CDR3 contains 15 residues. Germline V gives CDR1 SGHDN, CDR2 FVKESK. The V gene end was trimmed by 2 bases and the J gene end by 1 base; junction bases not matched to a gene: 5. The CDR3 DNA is TGTGCCAGCAGCCAAATAGGGACAGTTTCCTACGAGCAGTACTTC. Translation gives CASSQIGTVSYEQYF. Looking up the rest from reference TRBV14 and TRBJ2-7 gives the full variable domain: EAGVTQFPSHSVIEKGQTVTLRCDPISGHDNLYWYRRVMGKEIKFLLHFVKESKQDESGMPNNRFLAERTGGTYSTLKVQPAELEDSGVYFCASSQIGTVSYEQYFGPGTRLTVT.

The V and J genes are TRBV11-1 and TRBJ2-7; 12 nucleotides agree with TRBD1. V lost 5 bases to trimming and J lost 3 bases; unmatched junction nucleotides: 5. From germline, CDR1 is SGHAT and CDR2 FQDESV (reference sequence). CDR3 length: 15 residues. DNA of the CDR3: TGTGCCAGCAGCGCCCGGGACAGGGGGCTCTACGAGCAGTACTTC. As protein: CASSARDRGLYEQYF.

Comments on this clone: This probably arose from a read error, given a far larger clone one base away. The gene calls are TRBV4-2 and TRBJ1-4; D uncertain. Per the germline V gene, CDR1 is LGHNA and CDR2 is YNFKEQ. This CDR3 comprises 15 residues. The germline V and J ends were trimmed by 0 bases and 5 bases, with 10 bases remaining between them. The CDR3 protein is CASSQDGVENEKLFF. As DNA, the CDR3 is TGTGCCAGCAGCCAAGACGGGGTAGAAAATGAAAAACTGTTTTTT.

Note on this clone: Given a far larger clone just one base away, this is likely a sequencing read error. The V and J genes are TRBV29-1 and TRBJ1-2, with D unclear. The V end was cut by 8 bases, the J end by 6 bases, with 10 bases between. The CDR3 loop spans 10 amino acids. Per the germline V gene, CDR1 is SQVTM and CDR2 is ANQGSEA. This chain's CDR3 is CSLSMDGYTF. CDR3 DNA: TGCAGCTTGTCGATGGATGGCTACACCTTC. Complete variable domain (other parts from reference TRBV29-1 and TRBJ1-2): SAVISQKPSRDICQRGTSLTIQCQVDSQVTMMFWYRQQPGQSLTLIATANQGSEATYESGFVIDKFPISRPNLTFSTLTVSNMSPEDSSIYLCSLSMDGYTFGSGTRLTVV.

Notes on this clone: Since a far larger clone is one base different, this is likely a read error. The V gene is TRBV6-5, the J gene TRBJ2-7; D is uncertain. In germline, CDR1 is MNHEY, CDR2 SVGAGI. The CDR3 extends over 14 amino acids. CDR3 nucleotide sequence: TGTGCCAGCAGTTACAACGTGTTAGCCTACGAGCAGCACTTC. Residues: CASSYNVLAYEQHF.

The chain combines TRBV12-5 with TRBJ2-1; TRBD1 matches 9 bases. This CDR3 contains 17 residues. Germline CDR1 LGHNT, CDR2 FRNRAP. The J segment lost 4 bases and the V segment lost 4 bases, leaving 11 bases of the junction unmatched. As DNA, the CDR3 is TGTGCTAGTGGTTGGAACCCACAGGGGGCCAGTTACAATGAGCAGTTCTTC. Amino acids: CASGWNPQGASYNEQFF.

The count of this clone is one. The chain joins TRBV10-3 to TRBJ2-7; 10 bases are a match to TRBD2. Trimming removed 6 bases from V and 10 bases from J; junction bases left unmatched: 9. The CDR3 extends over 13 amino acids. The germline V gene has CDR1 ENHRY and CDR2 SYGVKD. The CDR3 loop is CAIRAGLAEPQYF. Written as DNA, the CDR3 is TGTGCCATCAGGGCAGGACTAGCGGAGCCTCAGTACTTC.